Below, 20 T cell receptor beta chains from the same sample are listed, as sequenced in a study of technical replicates of blood from a few donors. This table comes from immunoSEQ multiplex PCR, and its TCRdb copy is limited to in-frame clones, with some not included. Of under 85,000 clones listed, roughly 96% are singletons. What was sequenced was T cells isolated from PBMCs. These receptors were collected from a human donor in good health.

This chain joins TRBV29-1 and TRBJ2-1; 12 nucleotides line up with TRBD2. Trimming took 2 bases from V and 2 from J; bases not matched to a gene: 7. Germline CDR1 and CDR2: SQVTM and ANQGSEA. The CDR3 runs 17 residues. CDR3 in amino acids: CSVELPASGRAYNEQFF. The CDR3 nucleotides are TGCAGCGTTGAATTGCCCGCTAGCGGGAGGGCCTACAATGAGCAGTTCTTC.

The chain links TRBV29-1 to TRBJ1-5; possible D gene TRBD1, 5 bases. With 6 bases removed from V and 7 bases from J, the gap between germline ends came to 16 bases. This CDR3 comprises 13 residues. Germline V CDR1 and CDR2: SQVTM, ANQGSEA. The CDR3 DNA is TGCAGCGTGGTGACAGACGTAGGACAGCCCCAGCATTTT. It encodes CSVVTDVGQPQHF.

The chain couples TRBV4-1 to TRBJ1-1; tentative D call: TRBD1 (5 bases). The CDR3 has 15 amino acids. Germline CDR1 is MGHRA and CDR2 is YSYEKL. The germline V and J ends were trimmed by 0 bases and 4 bases, with 12 bases remaining between them. CDR3 loop: CASSQDRAQGTEAFF. The CDR3 DNA reads TGCGCCAGCAGCCAAGACAGGGCTCAGGGCACTGAAGCTTTCTTT.

This clone was counted once. This chain uses TRBV27 with TRBJ2-7; a weak D match, TRBD2 (5 bases). V was pared by 7 bases and J by 5 bases, with 21 bases between. The CDR3 is 15 amino acids. The germline V gene encodes CDR1 MNHEY and CDR2 SMNVEV (reference sequence). The CDR3 is CASTALGGPRNEQYF. CDR3 in DNA: TGTGCCAGCACTGCCCTTGGCGGGCCCCGGAACGAGCAGTACTTC.

This clone is a singleton in its sample. The germline gene is not matched at one end of the junction; a read error may be the cause. The chain employs TRBV6-5 and TRBJ1-2; 8 bases align to TRBD1. This CDR3 contains 12 residues. CDR1 is MNHEY, CDR2 SVGAGI, per germline. The chain's CDR3 is CASSVGTGVPYF. Here the CDR3 DNA reads TGTGCCAGCAGCGTCGGGACAGGAGTACCCTACTTC.

V usage is TRBV2 and J usage is TRBJ2-1; D may be TRBD2 (5 bases). V shed 8 bases and J shed 3 bases, with 14 bases lying between them. The CDR3 sequence is 14 residues long. Germline values: CDR1 SNHLY, CDR2 FYNNEI. Written as DNA, the CDR3 is TGTGCCAGCGACCCCAGGAGCGGCTACAATGAGCAGTTCTTC. This gives the protein CASDPRSGYNEQFF. The whole variable domain, remainder taken from reference TRBV2 and TRBJ2-1, is EPEVTQTPSHQVTQMGQEVILRCVPISNHLYFYWYRQILGQKVEFLVSFYNNEISEKSEIFDDQFSVERPDGSNFTLKIRSTKLEDSAMYFCASDPRSGYNEQFFGPGTRLTVL.

The chain uses TRBV25-1 and TRBJ1-4, with D possibly TRBD1 on 5 matching bases. Germline V gives CDR1 MGHDK, CDR2 SYGVNS. Trimming removed 4 bases from V and 0 bases from J, with 12 bases in between. The CDR3 spans 16 residues. CDR3 in amino acids: CASSAYQTATNEKLFF. The CDR3 bases are TGTGCCAGCAGTGCTTATCAGACAGCAACTAATGAAAAACTGTTTTTT.

This chain connects TRBV19 to TRBJ2-7; 7 positions agree with TRBD1. CDR1 and CDR2 from the germline V gene are LNHDA and SQIVND (reference sequence). Germline trimming cut 7 bases from V and 6 bases from J; bases unmatched to any gene: 15. This CDR3 is 15 amino acids long. CDR3 nucleotides: TGTGCCAGTAAAAAAACCGGGACAGCGTTTTCCGAGCAGTACTTC. Translating gives CASKKTGTAFSEQYF.

The chain is built from TRBV29-1 and TRBJ1-3; D perhaps matches TRBD1 (5 bases). Trimming removed 4 bases from V and 4 bases from J, with 11 bases in between. The CDR3 totals 13 residues. Germline V gene data show CDR1 as SQVTM and CDR2 as ANQGSEA. In DNA form, the CDR3 reads TGCAGCGTTGTAATAGGGGCCGGAAACACCATATATTTT. This encodes CSVVIGAGNTIYF.

This rearrangement joins TRBV30 to TRBJ1-1; a possible D gene is TRBD1 (6 bases). Germline V lookup: CDR1 GTSNPN, CDR2 SVGIG (reference sequence). V was clipped by 0 bases and J by 6 bases, with 14 bases between them. CDR3 length: 14 residues. The CDR3 spells CAWSVQGGPSEAFF. The CDR3 coding sequence is TGTGCCTGGAGTGTACAGGGTGGCCCTTCTGAAGCTTTCTTT. Full variable domain (outside the CDR3, taken from reference TRBV30 and TRBJ1-1): SQTIHQWPATLVQPVGSPLSLECTVEGTSNPNLYWYRQAAGRGLQLLFYSVGIGQISSEVPQNLSASRPQDRQFILSSKKLLLSDSGFYLCAWSVQGGPSEAFFGQGTRLTVV.

The chain couples TRBV25-1 to TRBJ1-2, with 8 bases aligning to TRBD1. The ends lost 5 bases at V and 5 bases at J; junction bases unmatched: 1. The CDR3 length is 12 residues. CDR1 is MGHDK, CDR2 SYGVNS, per germline. In DNA form, the CDR3 reads TGTGCCAGCAGTCAGGGGGCGTATGGCTACACCTTC. This translates into CASSQGAYGYTF.

The genes are TRBV19 and TRBJ1-1; D gene ambiguous. Trimming took off 9 bases at V and 10 bases at J, with 21 bases between the two ends. Germline loops: CDR1 LNHDA, CDR2 SQIVND (reference sequence). The CDR3 has 13 amino acids. The CDR3 region is CASQSRGGRRAFF. For the CDR3, the DNA is TGTGCCAGCCAGTCACGGGGAGGGAGGAGAGCTTTCTTT.

The gene calls are TRBV6-5 and TRBJ2-3, with D possibly matching TRBD2 (5 bases). This CDR3 is built from 15 residues. V shed 2 bases and J shed 4 bases, with 13 bases lying between them. The germline gives CDR1 MNHEY, CDR2 SVGAGI. CDR3 nucleotides: TGTGCCAGCAGTTACGGGCTCCTAGCAGCAGATACGCAGTATTTT. Protein: CASSYGLLAADTQYF.

The chain couples TRBV4-1 to TRBJ2-5, with 12 nucleotides matching TRBD1. This CDR3 region has 16 residues. Trimming cost V 4 bases and J 6 bases; bases outside gene matches: 9. Germline CDR1 MGHRA, CDR2 YSYEKL. CDR3 in DNA: TGCGCCAGCAGCCCTTATGCGGGACAGGGGGCTAAGACCCAGTACTTC. Protein: CASSPYAGQGAKTQYF.

The chain combines TRBV6-6 with TRBJ1-1; D gene ambiguous. The CDR3 length is 14 residues. V gave up 6 bases and J gave up 7 bases, with 18 bases separating them. Germline assignment: CDR1 MNHNY and CDR2 SVGAGI (reference sequence). CDR3 DNA: TGTGCCAGCAGGACTACCCCCCTCCTAGTTGAAGCTTTCTTT. This translates into CASRTTPLLVEAFF.

The J gene is TRBJ1-2, the V gene TRBV16; unclear D gene. The germline CDR1 and CDR2 sequences are KGHSY and FQNENV. V dropped 2 bases and J dropped 5 bases, with 9 bases sitting between them. The CDR3 contains 13 residues. The CDR3 sequence: CASSQGREYGYTF. The CDR3, as DNA: TGTGCCAGCAGCCAAGGACGGGAATATGGCTACACCTTC.

The J gene is TRBJ1-2, the V gene TRBV7-9; 7 bases line up with TRBD1. With 3 bases clipped from V and 4 bases from J, the junction kept 8 bases outside the gene matches. CDR1 is SEHNR, CDR2 FQNEAQ, per germline (reference sequence). This CDR3 has 15 residues. The CDR3 protein is CASSFRDSEIYGYTF. The CDR3 DNA is TGTGCCAGCAGCTTCCGGGACAGCGAAATCTATGGCTACACCTTC. Filled out from reference TRBV7-9 and TRBJ1-2, the complete variable domain reads DTGVSQNPRHKITKRGQNVTFRCDPISEHNRLYWYRQTLGQGPEFLTYFQNEAQLEKSRLLSDRFSAERPKGSFSTLEIQRTEQGDSAMYLCASSFRDSEIYGYTFGSGTRLTVV.

J is TRBJ2-1 and V is TRBV7-6; the D gene is possibly TRBD1 (6 bases). V shed 5 bases and J shed 8 bases, with 10 bases lying between them. The CDR3 is made up of 12 amino acids. CDR1 and CDR2 from the germline V gene are SGHVS and FNYEAQ. CDR3 nucleotide sequence: TGTGCCAGCAGCCTGGGACAACATGAGCAGTTCTTC. This translates into CASSLGQHEQFF.

This chain links TRBV28 with TRBJ2-3; D is unclear. In germline, CDR1 is MDHEN, CDR2 SYDVKM. The CDR3 contains 14 residues. Trimming left V 2 bases short and J 2 bases short, with 8 bases between. CDR3 coding DNA: TGTGCCAGCAGTTTACGGTTCTTCACAGATACGCAGTATTTT. This codes for CASSLRFFTDTQYF. Full variable domain (outside the CDR3, taken from reference TRBV28 and TRBJ2-3): DVKVTQSSRYLVKRTGEKVFLECVQDMDHENMFWYRQDPGLGLRLIYFSYDVKMKEKGDIPEGYSVSREKKERFSLILESASTNQTSMYLCASSLRFFTDTQYFGPGTRLTVL.

CDR3 amino acids: CASSLVGQIIRTTEQYF. In DNA form, the CDR3 reads TGTGCCAGCAGCTTGGTTGGACAAATAATTCGGACTACCGAGCAGTACTTC. The gene calls are TRBV5-4 and TRBJ2-7; TRBD2 is a possible D gene (6 bases). From germline, CDR1 is SGHNT and CDR2 YYREEE (reference sequence). This CDR3 is built from 17 residues. V was cut by 0 bases and J by 6 bases, with 22 bases left in between.